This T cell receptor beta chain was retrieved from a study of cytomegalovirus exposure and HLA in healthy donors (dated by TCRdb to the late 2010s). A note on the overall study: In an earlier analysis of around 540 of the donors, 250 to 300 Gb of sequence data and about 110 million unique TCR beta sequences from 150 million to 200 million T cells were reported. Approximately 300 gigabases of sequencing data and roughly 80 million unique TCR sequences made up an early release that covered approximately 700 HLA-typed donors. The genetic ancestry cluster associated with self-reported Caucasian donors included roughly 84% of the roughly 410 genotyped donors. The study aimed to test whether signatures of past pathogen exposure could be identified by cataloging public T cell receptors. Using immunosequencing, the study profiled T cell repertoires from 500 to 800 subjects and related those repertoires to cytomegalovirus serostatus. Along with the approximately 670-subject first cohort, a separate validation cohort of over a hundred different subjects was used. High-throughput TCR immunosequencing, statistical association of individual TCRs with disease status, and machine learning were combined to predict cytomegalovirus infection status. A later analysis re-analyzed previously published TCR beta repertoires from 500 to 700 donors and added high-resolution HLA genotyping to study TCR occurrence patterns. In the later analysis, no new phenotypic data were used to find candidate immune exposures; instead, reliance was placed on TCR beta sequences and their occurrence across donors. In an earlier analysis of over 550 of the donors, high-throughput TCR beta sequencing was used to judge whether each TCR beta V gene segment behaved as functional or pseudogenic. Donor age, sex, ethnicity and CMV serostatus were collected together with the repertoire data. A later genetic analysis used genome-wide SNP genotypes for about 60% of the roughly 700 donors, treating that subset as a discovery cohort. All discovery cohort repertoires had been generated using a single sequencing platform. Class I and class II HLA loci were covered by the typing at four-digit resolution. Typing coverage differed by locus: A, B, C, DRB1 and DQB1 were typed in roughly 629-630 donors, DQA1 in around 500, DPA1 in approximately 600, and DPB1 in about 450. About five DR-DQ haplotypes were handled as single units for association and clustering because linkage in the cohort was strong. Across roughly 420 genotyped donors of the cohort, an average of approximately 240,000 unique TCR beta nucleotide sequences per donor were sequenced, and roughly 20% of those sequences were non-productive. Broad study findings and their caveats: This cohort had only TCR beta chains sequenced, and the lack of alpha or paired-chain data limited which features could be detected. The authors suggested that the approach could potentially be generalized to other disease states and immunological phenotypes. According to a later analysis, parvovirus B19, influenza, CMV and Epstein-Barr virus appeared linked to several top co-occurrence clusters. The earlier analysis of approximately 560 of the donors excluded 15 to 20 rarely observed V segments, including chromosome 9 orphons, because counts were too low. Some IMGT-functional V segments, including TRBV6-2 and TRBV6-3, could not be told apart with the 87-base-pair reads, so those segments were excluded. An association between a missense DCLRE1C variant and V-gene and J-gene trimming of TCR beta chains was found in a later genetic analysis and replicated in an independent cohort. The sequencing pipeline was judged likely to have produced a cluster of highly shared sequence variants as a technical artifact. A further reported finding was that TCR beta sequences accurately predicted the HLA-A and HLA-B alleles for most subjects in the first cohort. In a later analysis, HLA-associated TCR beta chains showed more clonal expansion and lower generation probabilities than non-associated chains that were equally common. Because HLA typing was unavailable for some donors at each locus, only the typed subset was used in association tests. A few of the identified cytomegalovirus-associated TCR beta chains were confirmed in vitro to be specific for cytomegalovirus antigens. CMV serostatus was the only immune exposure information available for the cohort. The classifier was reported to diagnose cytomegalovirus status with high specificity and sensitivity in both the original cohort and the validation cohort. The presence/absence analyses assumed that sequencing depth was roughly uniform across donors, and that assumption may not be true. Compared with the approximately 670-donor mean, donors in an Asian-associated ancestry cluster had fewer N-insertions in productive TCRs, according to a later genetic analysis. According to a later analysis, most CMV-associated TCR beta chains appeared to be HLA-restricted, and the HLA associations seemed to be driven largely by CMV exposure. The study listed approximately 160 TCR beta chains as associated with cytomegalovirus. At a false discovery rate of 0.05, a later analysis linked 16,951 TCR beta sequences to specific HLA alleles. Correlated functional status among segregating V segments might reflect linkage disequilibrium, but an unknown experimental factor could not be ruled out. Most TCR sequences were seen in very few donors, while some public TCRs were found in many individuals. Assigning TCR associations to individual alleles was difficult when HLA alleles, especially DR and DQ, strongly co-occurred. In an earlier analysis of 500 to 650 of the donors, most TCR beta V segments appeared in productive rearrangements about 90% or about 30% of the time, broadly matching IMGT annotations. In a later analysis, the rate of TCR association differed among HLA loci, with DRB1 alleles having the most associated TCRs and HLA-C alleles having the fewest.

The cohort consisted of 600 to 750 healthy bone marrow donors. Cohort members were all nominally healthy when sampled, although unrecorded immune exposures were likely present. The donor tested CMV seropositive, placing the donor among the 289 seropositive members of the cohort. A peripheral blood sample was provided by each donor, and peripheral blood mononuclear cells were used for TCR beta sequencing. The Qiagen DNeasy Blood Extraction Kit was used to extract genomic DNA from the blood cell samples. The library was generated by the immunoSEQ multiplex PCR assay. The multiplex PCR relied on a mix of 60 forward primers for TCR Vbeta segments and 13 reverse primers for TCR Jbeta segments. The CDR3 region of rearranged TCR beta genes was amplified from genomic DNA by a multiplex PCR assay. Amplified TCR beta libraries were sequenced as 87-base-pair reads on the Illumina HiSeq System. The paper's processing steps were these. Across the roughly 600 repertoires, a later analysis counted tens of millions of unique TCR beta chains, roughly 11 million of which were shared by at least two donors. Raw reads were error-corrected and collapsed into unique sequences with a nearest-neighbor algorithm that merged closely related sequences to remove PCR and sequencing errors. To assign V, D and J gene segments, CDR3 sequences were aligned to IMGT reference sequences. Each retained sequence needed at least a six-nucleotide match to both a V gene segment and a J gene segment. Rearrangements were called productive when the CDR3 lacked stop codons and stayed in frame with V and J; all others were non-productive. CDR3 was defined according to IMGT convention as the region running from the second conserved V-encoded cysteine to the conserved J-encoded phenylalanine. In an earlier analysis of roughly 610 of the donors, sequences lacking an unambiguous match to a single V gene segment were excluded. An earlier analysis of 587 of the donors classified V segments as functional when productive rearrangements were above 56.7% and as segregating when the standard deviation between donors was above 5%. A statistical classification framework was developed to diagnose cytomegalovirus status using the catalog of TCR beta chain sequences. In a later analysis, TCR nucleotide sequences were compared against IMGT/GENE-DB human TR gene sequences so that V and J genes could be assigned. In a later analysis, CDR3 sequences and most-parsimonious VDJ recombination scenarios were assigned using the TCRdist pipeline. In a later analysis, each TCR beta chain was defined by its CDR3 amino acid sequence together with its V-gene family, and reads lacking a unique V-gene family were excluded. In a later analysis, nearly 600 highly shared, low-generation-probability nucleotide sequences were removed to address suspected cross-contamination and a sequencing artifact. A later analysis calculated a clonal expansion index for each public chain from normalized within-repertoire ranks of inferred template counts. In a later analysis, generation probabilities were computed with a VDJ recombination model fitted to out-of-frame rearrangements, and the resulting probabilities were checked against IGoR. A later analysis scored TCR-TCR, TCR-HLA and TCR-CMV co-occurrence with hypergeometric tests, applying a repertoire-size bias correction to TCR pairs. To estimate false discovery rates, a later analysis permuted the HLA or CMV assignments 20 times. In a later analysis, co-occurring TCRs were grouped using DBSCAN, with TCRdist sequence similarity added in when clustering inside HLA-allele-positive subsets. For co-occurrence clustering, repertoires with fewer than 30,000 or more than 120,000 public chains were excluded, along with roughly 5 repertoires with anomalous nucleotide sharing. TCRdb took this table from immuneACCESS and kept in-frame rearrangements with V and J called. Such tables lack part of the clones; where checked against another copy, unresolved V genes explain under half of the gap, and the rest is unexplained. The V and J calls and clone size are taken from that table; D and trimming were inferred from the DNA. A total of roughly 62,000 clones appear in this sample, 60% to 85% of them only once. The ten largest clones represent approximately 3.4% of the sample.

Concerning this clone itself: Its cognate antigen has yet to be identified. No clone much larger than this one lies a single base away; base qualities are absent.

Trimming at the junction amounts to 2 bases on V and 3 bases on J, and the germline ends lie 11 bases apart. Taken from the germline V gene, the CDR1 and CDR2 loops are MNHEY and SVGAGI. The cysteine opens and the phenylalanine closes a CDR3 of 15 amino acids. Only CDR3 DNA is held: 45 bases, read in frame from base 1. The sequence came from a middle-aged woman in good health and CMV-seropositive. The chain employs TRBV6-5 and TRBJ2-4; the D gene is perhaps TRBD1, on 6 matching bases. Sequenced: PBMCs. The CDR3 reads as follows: CASSYPRDIKNIQYF. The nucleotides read TGTGCCAGCAGTTACCCTCGGGACATCAAAAACATTCAGTACTTC.